This is a list of T cell receptor beta chains from one sample in a study of Ad26.COV2.S vaccination and SARS-CoV-2 variants. Libraries were prepared by immunoSEQ multiplex PCR; TCRdb keeps only in-frame clonotypes and omits some of them. The sample lists roughly 380,000 clones, roughly 94% occurring once. The source was peripheral blood, collected after recovery from COVID-19. The origin of the receptors is a human donor who had recovered from COVID-19. Both conserved end residues are part of each CDR3. D genes are given only for firm matches. Expanded clones are given a class, and other clones once, few, many or no size at all.

clone size: once; D gene: NA; V gene: TRBV2; J gene: TRBJ1-4; CDR3 DNA: TGTGCCAGCGGTCGTCCCAGGGTGAGGACAACTAATGAAAAACTGTTTTTT; CDR3 protein: CASGRPRVRTTNEKLFF
clone size: NA; D gene: NA; V gene: TRBV19; J gene: TRBJ1-1; CDR3 DNA: TGTGCCAGTAGTCCCCGAAGGAACACTGAAGCTTTCTTT; CDR3 protein: CASSPRRNTEAFF
clone size: NA; D gene: NA; V gene: TRBV3-1/TRBV3-2; J gene: TRBJ2-2; CDR3 DNA: TGTGCCAGCAGCCAACAGGGGACGGCCGGGGAGCTGTTTTTT; CDR3 protein: CASSQQGTAGELFF
clone size: NA; D gene: NA; V gene: TRBV2; J gene: TRBJ1-5; CDR3 DNA: TGTGCCAGCGATGAGGGGAGCGACAAGGATCCCCAGCATTTT; CDR3 protein: CASDEGSDKDPQHF
clone size: NA; D gene: NA; V gene: TRBV3-1/TRBV3-2; J gene: TRBJ1-1; CDR3 DNA: TGTGCCAGCAGCGCTGGGACACCCATCGGTTGGGCTTTCTTT; CDR3 protein: CASSAGTPIGWAFF
clone size: NA; D gene: TRBD1; V gene: TRBV11-2; J gene: TRBJ1-2; CDR3 DNA: TGTGCCAGCAGCTTAGATCTGAGGACAGGGAATATCGGTGGCTACACCTTC; CDR3 protein: CASSLDLRTGNIGGYTF
clone size: NA; D gene: NA; V gene: TRBV24-1; J gene: TRBJ2-4; CDR3 DNA: TGTGCCACCCCCTCCTCTGAGGGGATTCAGTACTTC; CDR3 protein: CATPSSEGIQYF
clone size: NA; D gene: NA; V gene: TRBV27; J gene: TRBJ1-3; CDR3 DNA: TGTGCCAGCAGTTCAACAAGTGGGCGCTCTGGAAACACCATATATTTT; CDR3 protein: CASSSTSGRSGNTIYF
clone size: NA; D gene: TRBD1; V gene: TRBV28; J gene: TRBJ1-3; CDR3 DNA: TGTGCCAGCAGTGCAGGGGGAACCTCTGGAAACACCATATATTTT; CDR3 protein: CASSAGGTSGNTIYF
clone size: NA; D gene: NA; V gene: TRBV19; J gene: TRBJ1-5; CDR3 DNA: TGTGCCAGTAGTATATCGGGGCAGCCCCAGCATTTT; CDR3 protein: CASSISGQPQHF
clone size: NA; D gene: TRBD1; V gene: TRBV29-1; J gene: TRBJ1-2; CDR3 DNA: TGCAGCGCCCAGACAGGGGGCTATGGCTACACCTTC; CDR3 protein: CSAQTGGYGYTF
clone size: NA; D gene: NA; V gene: TRBV29-1; J gene: TRBJ2-7; CDR3 DNA: TGCAGCGCAAGTTCGGGAGCAGCCTACGAGCAGTACTTC; CDR3 protein: CSASSGAAYEQYF
clone size: NA; D gene: NA; V gene: TRBV27; J gene: TRBJ1-2; CDR3 DNA: TGTGCCAGCAGTTTAGGGTTGGGGGGGAACTATGGCTACACCTTC; CDR3 protein: CASSLGLGGNYGYTF
clone size: NA; D gene: NA; V gene: TRBV29-1; J gene: TRBJ2-7; CDR3 DNA: TGCAGCGTTGGAGAGGGGCACGAGCAGTACTTC; CDR3 protein: CSVGEGHEQYF
clone size: NA; D gene: TRBD1; V gene: TRBV10-2; J gene: TRBJ2-3; CDR3 DNA: TGCGCCAGCACCAGGGGGTTAAACACAGATACGCAGTATTTT; CDR3 protein: CASTRGLNTDTQYF
clone size: NA; D gene: NA; V gene: TRBV2; J gene: TRBJ2-1; CDR3 DNA: TGTGCCAGCAGTGAACGTCAGGGTTTGGATGAGCAGTTCTTC; CDR3 protein: CASSERQGLDEQFF
clone size: NA; D gene: NA; V gene: TRBV6-4; J gene: TRBJ1-5; CDR3 DNA: TGTGCCAGCAGTGACAGGGAAGGATTCAATCAGCCCCAGCATTTT; CDR3 protein: CASSDREGFNQPQHF
clone size: NA; D gene: NA; V gene: TRBV11-2; J gene: TRBJ1-5; CDR3 DNA: TGTGCCAGCAGCTTATCTACAGGGAATCAGCCCCAGCATTTT; CDR3 protein: CASSLSTGNQPQHF
clone size: NA; D gene: TRBD1; V gene: TRBV6-5; J gene: TRBJ1-3; CDR3 DNA: TGTGCCAGCAGCAGGACAGGGGGGTCTGGAAACACCATATATTTT; CDR3 protein: CASSRTGGSGNTIYF
clone size: NA; D gene: NA; V gene: TRBV7-9; J gene: TRBJ1-4; CDR3 DNA: TGTGCCAGCAGCGACTTGGTGGGAGAAAAACTGTTTTTT; CDR3 protein: CASSDLVGEKLFF
clone size: NA; D gene: NA; V gene: TRBV25-1; J gene: TRBJ2-5; CDR3 DNA: TGTGCCAGCCCAACCAATAGGAACCAAGAGACCCAGTACTTC; CDR3 protein: CASPTNRNQETQYF
clone size: NA; D gene: NA; V gene: TRBV9; J gene: TRBJ1-1; CDR3 DNA: TGTGCCAGCAGCGGGGCCTTGGGGGACACTGAAGCTTTCTTT; CDR3 protein: CASSGALGDTEAFF
clone size: NA; D gene: NA; V gene: TRBV6-6; J gene: TRBJ2-7; CDR3 DNA: TGTGCCAGCAGCCCCTCAGCGCTGCTCCACTACGAGCAGTACTTC; CDR3 protein: CASSPSALLHYEQYF
clone size: NA; D gene: NA; V gene: TRBV7-3; J gene: TRBJ2-1; CDR3 DNA: TGTGCCAGCAGCTTAGTCGGGGCCCCCTACAATGAGCAGTTCTTC; CDR3 protein: CASSLVGAPYNEQFF
clone size: NA; D gene: NA; V gene: TRBV4-3; J gene: TRBJ2-7; CDR3 DNA: TGCGCCAGCAGCCAAGACCTCAAGAGGGCCACCTCCTACGAGCAGTACTTC; CDR3 protein: CASSQDLKRATSYEQYF
clone size: once; D gene: NA; V gene: TRBV19; J gene: TRBJ1-4; CDR3 DNA: TGTGCCAGTAGTCCCAGAAGGACAACTAATGAAAAACTGTTTTTT; CDR3 protein: CASSPRRTTNEKLFF